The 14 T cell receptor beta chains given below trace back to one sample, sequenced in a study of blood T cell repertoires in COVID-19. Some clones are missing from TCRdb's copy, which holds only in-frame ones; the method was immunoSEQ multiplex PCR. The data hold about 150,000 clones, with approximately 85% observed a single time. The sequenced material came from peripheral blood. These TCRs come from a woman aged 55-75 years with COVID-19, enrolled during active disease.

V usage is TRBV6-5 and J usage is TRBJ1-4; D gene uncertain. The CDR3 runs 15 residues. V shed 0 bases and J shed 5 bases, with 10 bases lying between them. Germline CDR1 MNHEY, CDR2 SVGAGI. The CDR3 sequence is CASSYSSVGNEKLFF. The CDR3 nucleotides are TGTGCCAGCAGTTACTCGTCGGTCGGGAATGAAAAACTGTTTTTT.

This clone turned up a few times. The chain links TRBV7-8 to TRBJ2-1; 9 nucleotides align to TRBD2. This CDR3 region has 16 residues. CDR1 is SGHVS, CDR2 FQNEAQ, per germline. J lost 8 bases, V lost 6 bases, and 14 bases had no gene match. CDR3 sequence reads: CASSQNRRGGLYEQFF. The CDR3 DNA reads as TGTGCCAGCAGTCAAAACAGGCGGGGGGGCCTCTATGAGCAGTTCTTC. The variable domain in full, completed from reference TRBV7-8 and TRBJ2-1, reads GAGVSQSPRYKVAKRGQDVALRCDPISGHVSLFWYQQALGQGPEFLTYFQNEAQLDKSGLPSDRFFAERPEGSVSTLKIQRTQQEDSAVYLCASSQNRRGGLYEQFFGPGTRLTVL.

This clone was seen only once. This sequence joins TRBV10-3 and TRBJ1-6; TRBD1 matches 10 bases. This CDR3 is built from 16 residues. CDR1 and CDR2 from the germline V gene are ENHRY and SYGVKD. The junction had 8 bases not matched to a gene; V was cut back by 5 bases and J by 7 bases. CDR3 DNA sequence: TGTGCCATCAGTAAGCGACAGGGGGCGTCGAATTCACCCCTCCACTTT. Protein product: CAISKRQGASNSPLHF.

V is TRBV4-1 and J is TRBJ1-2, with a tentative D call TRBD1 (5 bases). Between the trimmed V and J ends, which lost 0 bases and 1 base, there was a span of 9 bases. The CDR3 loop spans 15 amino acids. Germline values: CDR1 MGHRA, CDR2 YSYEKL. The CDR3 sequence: CASSQDPQGNYGYTF. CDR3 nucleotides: TGCGCCAGCAGCCAAGATCCCCAGGGTAACTATGGCTACACCTTC.

The CDR3 sequence: CATSRDIVSGGTEAFF. The DNA of the CDR3 is TGTGCCACCAGCAGGGATATAGTTTCCGGGGGCACTGAAGCTTTCTTT. The V and J genes are TRBV15 and TRBJ1-1; a weak D match, TRBD1 (5 bases). The CDR3 has 16 amino acids. Germline V gene sequence: CDR1 LNHNV, CDR2 YYDKDF (reference sequence). Deletions cut 3 bases from V and 4 bases from J, with 18 bases between.

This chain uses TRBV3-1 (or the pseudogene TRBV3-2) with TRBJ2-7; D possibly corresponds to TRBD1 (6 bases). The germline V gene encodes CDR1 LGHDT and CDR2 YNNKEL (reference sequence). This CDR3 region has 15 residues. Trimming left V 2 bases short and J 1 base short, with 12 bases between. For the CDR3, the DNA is TGTGCCAGCAGCCAACTACAGGGAGAATCCTACGAGCAGTACTTC. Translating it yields CASSQLQGESYEQYF.

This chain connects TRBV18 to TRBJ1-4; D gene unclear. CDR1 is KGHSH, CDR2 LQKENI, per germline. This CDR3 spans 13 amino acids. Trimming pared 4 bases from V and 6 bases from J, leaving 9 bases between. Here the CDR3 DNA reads TGTGCCAGCTCACTCTATTCGGATGAAAAACTGTTTTTT. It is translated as CASSLYSDEKLFF.

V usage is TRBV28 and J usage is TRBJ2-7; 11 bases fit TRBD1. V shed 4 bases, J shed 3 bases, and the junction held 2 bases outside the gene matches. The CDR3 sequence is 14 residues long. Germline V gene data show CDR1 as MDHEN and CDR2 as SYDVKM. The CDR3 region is CASSSDRGLYEQYF. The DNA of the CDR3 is TGTGCCAGCAGTTCGGACAGGGGGCTCTACGAGCAGTACTTC. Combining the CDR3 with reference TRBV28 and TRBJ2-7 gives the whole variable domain DVKVTQSSRYLVKRTGEKVFLECVQDMDHENMFWYRQDPGLGLRLIYFSYDVKMKEKGDIPEGYSVSREKKERFSLILESASTNQTSMYLCASSSDRGLYEQYFGPGTRLTVT.

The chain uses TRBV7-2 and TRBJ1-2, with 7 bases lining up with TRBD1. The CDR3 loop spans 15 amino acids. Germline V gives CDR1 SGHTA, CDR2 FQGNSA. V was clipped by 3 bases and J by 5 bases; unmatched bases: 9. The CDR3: CASSFVGQVAYGYTF. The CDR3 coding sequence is TGTGCCAGCAGCTTCGTAGGACAGGTGGCATATGGCTACACCTTC.

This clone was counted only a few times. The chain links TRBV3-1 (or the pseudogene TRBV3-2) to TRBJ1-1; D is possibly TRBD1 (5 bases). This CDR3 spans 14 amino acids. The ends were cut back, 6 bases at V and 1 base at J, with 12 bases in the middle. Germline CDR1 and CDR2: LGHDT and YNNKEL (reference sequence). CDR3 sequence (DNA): TGTGCCAGCAGAGGAGGGGACGGGAACACTGAAGCTTTCTTT. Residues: CASRGGDGNTEAFF.

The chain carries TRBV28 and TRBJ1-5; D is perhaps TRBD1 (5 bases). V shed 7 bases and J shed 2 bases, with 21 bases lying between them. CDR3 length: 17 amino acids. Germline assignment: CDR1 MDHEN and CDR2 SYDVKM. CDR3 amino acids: CASTPSPTGAGNQPQHF. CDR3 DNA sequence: TGTGCCAGCACTCCATCACCAACAGGTGCCGGCAATCAGCCCCAGCATTTT. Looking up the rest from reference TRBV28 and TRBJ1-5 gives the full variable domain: DVKVTQSSRYLVKRTGEKVFLECVQDMDHENMFWYRQDPGLGLRLIYFSYDVKMKEKGDIPEGYSVSREKKERFSLILESASTNQTSMYLCASTPSPTGAGNQPQHFGDGTRLSIL.

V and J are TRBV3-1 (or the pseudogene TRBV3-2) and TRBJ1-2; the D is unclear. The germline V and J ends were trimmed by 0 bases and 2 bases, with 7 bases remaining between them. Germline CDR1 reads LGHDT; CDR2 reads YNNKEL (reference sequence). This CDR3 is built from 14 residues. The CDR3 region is CASSQDPVNYGYTF. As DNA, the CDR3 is TGTGCCAGCAGCCAAGATCCCGTCAACTATGGCTACACCTTC.

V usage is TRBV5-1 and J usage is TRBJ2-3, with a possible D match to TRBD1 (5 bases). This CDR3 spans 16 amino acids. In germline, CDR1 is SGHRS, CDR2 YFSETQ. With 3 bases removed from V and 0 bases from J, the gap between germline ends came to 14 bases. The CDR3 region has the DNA TGCGCCAGCAGCTCCCAGGAGTACAGGAGCACAGATACGCAGTATTTT. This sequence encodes CASSSQEYRSTDTQYF.

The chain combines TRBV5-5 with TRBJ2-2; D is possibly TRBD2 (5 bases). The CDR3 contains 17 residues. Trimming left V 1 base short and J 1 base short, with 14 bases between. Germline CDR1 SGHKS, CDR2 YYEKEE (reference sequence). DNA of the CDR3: TGTGCCAGCAGCTTGTCCTTTCTGGACTGGAACACCGGGGAGCTGTTTTTT. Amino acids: CASSLSFLDWNTGELFF.